This record concerns one TCR beta chain sequence. CDR3 length equals 15 residues. Trimming took 7 bases from V and 4 from J; bases not matched to a gene: 13. Per germline, CDR1 MDHEN and CDR2 SYDVKM. This entry is derived from a study of shared clonotypes between healthy human individuals. TCRdb's table, derived via immunoSEQ multiplex PCR, lists solely in-frame clones and lacks some. The sample shows about 600,000 clones, around 97% of them seen only once. Sequencing input: naive CD4+ T cells sorted from blood. The subset is: CD45RA+ positively selected. The receptor was derived from a woman in her 30s in good health. The J gene is TRBJ2-7, the V gene TRBV28; 7 nucleotides line up with TRBD2. CDR3 residues: CASTTPGTTMYEQYF. As DNA, the CDR3 is TGTGCCAGCACCACCCCCGGGACTACGATGTACGAGCAGTACTTC.